This T cell receptor beta chain was found in a study of CD8+ T cells in alopecia areata. Study results and limitations: Significant decreases in scalp clonality and expanded CD8+ clones followed tofacitinib treatment.

The V end lost 2 bases, the J end lost 6 bases, and 11 bases lay between the germline ends. CDR3 length equals 12 residues. Per the germline V gene, CDR1 is SQVTM and CDR2 is ANQGSEA. cDNA prepared by RNA extraction and subsequent reverse transcription served as the template for sequencing. Some clones are missing from TCRdb's copy, which holds only in-frame ones; the method was immunoSEQ multiplex PCR. The table shows about 74,000 clones, with 29% occurring only once. This clone appeared a few times. Its antigen is not identified. Treatment given: oral pan-JAK inhibitor, 5-10 mg twice daily. The researchers isolated CD4+ and CD8+ T cells from PBMCs by sorting.

This chain joins TRBV29-1 and TRBJ2-7; D is possibly TRBD1 or TRBD2 (6 bases each). The sequencing used CD8+ T cells sorted from blood, collected at week 4, from a patient treated with tofacitinib. The receptor's source is a human donor with alopecia areata. The CDR3 spells CSVETRGPEQYF. The CDR3 region has the DNA TGCAGCGTTGAAACTCGGGGGCCCGAGCAGTACTTC.